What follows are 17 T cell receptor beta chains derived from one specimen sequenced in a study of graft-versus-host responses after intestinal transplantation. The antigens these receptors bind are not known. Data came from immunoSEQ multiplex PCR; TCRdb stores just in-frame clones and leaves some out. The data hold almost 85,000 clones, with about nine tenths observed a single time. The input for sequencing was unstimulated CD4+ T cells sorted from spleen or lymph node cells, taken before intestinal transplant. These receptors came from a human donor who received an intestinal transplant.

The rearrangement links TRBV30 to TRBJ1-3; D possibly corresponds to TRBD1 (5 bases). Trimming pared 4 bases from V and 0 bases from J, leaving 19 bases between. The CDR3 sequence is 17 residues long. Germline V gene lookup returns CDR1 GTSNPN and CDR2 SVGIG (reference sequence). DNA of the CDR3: TGTGCCTGGACCCGCCGCCGACAGCCCATCTCTGGAAACACCATATATTTT. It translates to CAWTRRRQPISGNTIYF.

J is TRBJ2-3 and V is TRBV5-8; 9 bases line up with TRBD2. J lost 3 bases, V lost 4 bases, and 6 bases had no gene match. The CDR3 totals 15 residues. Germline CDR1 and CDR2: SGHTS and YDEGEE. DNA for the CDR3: TGTGCCAGCAGCCACCGGACTAGCGTAACAGATACGCAGTATTTT. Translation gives CASSHRTSVTDTQYF.

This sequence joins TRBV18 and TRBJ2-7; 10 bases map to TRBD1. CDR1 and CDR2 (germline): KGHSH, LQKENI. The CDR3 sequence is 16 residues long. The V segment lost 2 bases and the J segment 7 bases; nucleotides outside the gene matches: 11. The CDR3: CASSPKTGTGAGEQYF. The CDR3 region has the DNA TGTGCCAGCTCACCAAAAACAGGGACAGGGGCGGGAGAGCAGTACTTC.

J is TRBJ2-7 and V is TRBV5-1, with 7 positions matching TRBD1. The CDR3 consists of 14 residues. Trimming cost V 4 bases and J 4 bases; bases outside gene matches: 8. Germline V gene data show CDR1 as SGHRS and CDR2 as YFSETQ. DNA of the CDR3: TGCGCCAGCAGCACAAGACAGGGTGCGTACGAGCAGTACTTC. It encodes CASSTRQGAYEQYF.

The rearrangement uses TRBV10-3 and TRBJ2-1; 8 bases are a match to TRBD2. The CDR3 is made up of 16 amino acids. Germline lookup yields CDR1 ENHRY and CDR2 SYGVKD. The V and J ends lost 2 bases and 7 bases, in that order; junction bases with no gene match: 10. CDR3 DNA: TGTGCCATCAGTGAGGGGGCGGGGGGCCGTCCAAATGAGCAGTTCTTC. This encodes CAISEGAGGRPNEQFF.

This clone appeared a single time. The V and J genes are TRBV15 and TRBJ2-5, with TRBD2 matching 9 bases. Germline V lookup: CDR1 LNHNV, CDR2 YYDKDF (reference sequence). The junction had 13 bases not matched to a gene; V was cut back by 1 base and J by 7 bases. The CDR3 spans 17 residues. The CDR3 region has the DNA TGTGCCACCAGCAGAGGGGGTAGCGGGGGCCAGCAGGGGACCCAGTACTTC. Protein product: CATSRGGSGGQQGTQYF.

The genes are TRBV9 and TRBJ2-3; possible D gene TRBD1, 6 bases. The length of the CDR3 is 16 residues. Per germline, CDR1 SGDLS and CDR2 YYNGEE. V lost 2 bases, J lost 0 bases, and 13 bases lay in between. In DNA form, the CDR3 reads TGTGCCAGCAGCGTCGGACAGATAACTAGCACAGATACGCAGTATTTT. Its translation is CASSVGQITSTDTQYF. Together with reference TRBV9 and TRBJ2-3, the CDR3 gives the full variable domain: DSGVTQTPKHLITATGQRVTLRCSPRSGDLSVYWYQQSLDQGLQFLIQYYNGEERAKGNILERFSAQQFPDLHSELNLSSLELGDSALYFCASSVGQITSTDTQYFGPGTRLTVL.

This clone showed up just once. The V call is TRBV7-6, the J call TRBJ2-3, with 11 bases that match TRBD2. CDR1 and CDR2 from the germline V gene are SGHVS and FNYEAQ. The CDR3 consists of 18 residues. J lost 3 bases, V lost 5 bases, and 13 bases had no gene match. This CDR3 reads CASSAWGTSGGRTDTQYF. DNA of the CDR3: TGTGCCAGCAGCGCGTGGGGCACTAGCGGGGGTCGGACAGATACGCAGTATTTT.

The CDR3 coding sequence is TGCGCCAGCAGCACGACAAACTCTGGAAACACCATATATTTT. Residues: CASSTTNSGNTIYF. The chain is built from TRBV4-1 and TRBJ1-3; no reliable D call. V lost 5 bases to trimming and J lost 0 bases, with 8 bases between them. The germline V gene has CDR1 MGHRA and CDR2 YSYEKL. The CDR3 has 14 amino acids.

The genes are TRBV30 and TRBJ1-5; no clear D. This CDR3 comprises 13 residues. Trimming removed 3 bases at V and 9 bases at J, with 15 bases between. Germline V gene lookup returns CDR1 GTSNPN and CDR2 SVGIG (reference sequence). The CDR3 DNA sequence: TGTGCCTGGAGAATGGCCGCTGGCCTGCCCCAGCATTTT. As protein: CAWRMAAGLPQHF. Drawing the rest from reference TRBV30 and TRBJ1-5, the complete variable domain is SQTIHQWPATLVQPVGSPLSLECTVEGTSNPNLYWYRQAAGRGLQLLFYSVGIGQISSEVPQNLSASRPQDRQFILSSKKLLLSDSGFYLCAWRMAAGLPQHFGDGTRLSIL.

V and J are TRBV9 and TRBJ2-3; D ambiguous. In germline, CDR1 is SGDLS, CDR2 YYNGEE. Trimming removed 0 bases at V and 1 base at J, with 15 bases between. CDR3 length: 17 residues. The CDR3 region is CASSVASPPRGTDTQYF. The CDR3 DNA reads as TGTGCCAGCAGCGTAGCTTCTCCCCCTCGGGGCACAGATACGCAGTATTTT.

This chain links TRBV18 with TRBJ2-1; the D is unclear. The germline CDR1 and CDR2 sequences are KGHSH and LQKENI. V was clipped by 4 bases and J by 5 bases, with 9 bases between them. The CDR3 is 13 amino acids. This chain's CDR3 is CASSLQINNEQFF. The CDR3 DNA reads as TGTGCCAGCTCACTCCAGATAAACAATGAGCAGTTCTTC.

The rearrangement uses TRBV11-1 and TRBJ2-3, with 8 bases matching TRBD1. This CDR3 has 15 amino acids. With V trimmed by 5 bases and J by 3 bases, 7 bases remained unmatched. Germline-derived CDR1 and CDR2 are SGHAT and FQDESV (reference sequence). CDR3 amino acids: CASSTPRTGTDTQYF. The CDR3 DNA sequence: TGTGCCAGCAGCACACCTCGGACAGGGACAGATACGCAGTATTTT.

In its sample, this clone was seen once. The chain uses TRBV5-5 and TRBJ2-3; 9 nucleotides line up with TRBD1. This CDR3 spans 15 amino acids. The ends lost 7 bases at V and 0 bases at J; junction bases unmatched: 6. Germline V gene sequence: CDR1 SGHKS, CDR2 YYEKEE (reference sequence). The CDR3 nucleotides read TGTGCCAGCTTGGACAGGGGCACTAGCACAGATACGCAGTATTTT. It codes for CASLDRGTSTDTQYF.

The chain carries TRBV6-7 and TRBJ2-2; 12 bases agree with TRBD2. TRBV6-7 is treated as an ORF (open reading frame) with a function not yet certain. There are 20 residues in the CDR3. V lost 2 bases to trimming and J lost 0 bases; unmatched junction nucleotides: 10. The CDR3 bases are TGTGCCAGCAGTTACCTCCGGACTAGCGGGGTCAATCCGAACACCGGGGAGCTGTTTTTT. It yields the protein CASSYLRTSGVNPNTGELFF.

The CDR3 bases are TGTGCCAGCAGCCCCCTCCCCTCTAGCGGGGGGGCCAAAAACATTCAGTACTTC. Translation: CASSPLPSSGGAKNIQYF. The V and J genes are TRBV9 and TRBJ2-4; 11 nucleotides agree with TRBD2. The CDR3 totals 18 residues. Trimming removed 4 bases from V and 1 base from J; junction bases left unmatched: 10. Germline assignment: CDR1 SGDLS and CDR2 YYNGEE.

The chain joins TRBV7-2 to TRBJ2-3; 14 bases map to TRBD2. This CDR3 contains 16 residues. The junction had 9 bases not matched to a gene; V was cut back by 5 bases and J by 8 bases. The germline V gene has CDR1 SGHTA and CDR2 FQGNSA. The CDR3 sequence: CASSAPGLAGEGTQYF. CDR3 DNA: TGTGCCAGCAGCGCACCGGGACTAGCGGGGGAGGGTACGCAGTATTTT.